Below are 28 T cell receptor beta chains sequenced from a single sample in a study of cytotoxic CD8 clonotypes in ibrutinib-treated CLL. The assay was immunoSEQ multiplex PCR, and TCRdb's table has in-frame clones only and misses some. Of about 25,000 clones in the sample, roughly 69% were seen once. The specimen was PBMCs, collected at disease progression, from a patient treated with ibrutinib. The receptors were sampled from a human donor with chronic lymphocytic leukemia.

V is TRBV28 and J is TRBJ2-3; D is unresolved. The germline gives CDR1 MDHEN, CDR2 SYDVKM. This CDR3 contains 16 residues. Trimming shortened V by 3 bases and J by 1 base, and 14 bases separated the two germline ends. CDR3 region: CASSLWSPTGTDTQYF. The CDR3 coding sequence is TGTGCCAGCAGTTTGTGGTCTCCGACGGGCACAGATACGCAGTATTTT.

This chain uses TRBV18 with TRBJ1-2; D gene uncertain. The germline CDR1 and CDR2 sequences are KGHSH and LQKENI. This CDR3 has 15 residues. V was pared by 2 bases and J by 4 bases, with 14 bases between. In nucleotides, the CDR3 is TGTGCCAGCTCACCAAATGGGATGGATGGCTATGGCTACACCTTC. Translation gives CASSPNGMDGYGYTF. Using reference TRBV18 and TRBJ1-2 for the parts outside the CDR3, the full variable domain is NAGVMQNPRHLVRRRGQEARLRCSPMKGHSHVYWYRQLPEEGLKFMVYLQKENIIDESGMPKERFSAEFPKEGPSILRIQQVVRGDSAAYFCASSPNGMDGYGYTFGSGTRLTVV.

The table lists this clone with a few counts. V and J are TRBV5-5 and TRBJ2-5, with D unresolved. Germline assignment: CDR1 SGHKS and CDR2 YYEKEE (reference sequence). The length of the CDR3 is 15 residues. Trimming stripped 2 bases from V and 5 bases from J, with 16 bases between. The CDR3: CASSLGDLPIETQYF. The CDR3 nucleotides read TGTGCCAGCAGCTTAGGAGACTTGCCCATTGAGACCCAGTACTTC.

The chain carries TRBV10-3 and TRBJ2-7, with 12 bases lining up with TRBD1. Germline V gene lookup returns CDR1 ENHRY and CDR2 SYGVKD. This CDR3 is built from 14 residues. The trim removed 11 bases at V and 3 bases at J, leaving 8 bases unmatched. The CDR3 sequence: CAASGQGAGYEQYF. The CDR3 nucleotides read TGTGCCGCATCGGGACAGGGGGCTGGCTACGAGCAGTACTTC.

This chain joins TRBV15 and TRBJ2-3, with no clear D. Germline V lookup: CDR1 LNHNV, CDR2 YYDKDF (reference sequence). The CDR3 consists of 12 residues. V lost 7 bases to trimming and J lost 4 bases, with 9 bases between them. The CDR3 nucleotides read TGTGCCACCACCCAAAGCCCAGATACGCAGTATTTT. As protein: CATTQSPDTQYF.

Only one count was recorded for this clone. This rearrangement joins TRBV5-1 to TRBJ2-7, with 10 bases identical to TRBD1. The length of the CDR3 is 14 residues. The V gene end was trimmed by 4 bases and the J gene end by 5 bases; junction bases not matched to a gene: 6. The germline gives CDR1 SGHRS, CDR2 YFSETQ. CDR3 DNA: TGCGCCAGCAGCCTCGGGACAGGGGTTCACGAGCAGTACTTC. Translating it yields CASSLGTGVHEQYF.

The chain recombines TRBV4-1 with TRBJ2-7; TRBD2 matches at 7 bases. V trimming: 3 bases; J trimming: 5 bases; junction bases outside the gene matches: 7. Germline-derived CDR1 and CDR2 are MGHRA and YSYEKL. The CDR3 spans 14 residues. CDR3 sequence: CASSQVGGTNEQYF. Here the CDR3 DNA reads TGCGCCAGCAGCCAGGTGGGGGGGACTAACGAGCAGTACTTC.

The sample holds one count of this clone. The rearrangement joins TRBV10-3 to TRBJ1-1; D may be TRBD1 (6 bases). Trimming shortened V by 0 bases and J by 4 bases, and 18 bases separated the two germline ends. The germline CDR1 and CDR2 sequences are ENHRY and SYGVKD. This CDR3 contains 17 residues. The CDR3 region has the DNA TGTGCCATCAGTGAGTCGGAATGGGGGGCTCCGCGCACTGAAGCTTTCTTT. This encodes CAISESEWGAPRTEAFF.

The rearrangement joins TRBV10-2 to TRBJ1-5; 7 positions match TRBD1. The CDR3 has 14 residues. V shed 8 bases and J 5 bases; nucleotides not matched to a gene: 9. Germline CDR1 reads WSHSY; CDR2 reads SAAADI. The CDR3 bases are TGCGCCAGCGGACCGACAGGGTGGGATCAGCCCCAGCATTTT. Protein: CASGPTGWDQPQHF.

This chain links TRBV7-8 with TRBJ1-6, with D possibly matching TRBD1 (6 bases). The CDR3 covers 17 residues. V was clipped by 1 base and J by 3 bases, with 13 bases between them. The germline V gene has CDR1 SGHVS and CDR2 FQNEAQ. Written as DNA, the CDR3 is TGTGCCAGCAGCTTAGGTTGGAGACAGGACTATAATTCACCCCTCCACTTT. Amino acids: CASSLGWRQDYNSPLHF. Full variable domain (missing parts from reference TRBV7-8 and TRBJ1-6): GAGVSQSPRYKVAKRGQDVALRCDPISGHVSLFWYQQALGQGPEFLTYFQNEAQLDKSGLPSDRFFAERPEGSVSTLKIQRTQQEDSAVYLCASSLGWRQDYNSPLHFGNGTRLTVT.

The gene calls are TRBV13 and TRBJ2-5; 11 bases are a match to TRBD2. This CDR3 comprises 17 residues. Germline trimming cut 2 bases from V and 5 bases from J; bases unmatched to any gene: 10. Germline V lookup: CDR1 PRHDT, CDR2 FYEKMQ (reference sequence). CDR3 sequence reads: CASSLSSGGLKSETQYF. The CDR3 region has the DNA TGTGCCAGCAGCTTATCTAGCGGGGGGCTCAAATCTGAGACCCAGTACTTC. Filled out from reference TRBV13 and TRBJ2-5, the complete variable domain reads AAGVIQSPRHLIKEKRETATLKCYPIPRHDTVYWYQQGPGQDPQFLISFYEKMQSDKGSIPDRFSAQQFSDYHSELNMSSLELGDSALYFCASSLSSGGLKSETQYFGPGTRLLVL.

The CDR3 DNA sequence: TGTGCCAGTAGTATGTCAGGTTGGGGAGCTTTCTTT. Its translation: CASSMSGWGAFF. The chain combines TRBV19 with TRBJ1-1; D not resolved. This CDR3 region has 12 residues. Germline CDR1 and CDR2: LNHDA and SQIVND (reference sequence). Trimming shortened V by 3 bases and J by 10 bases, and 12 bases separated the two germline ends. Supplemented by reference TRBV19 and TRBJ1-1, the full variable domain reads DGGITQSPKYLFRKEGQNVTLSCEQNLNHDAMYWYRQDPGQGLRLIYYSQIVNDFQKGDIAEGYSVSREKKESFPLTVTSAQKNPTAFYLCASSMSGWGAFFGQGTRLTVV.

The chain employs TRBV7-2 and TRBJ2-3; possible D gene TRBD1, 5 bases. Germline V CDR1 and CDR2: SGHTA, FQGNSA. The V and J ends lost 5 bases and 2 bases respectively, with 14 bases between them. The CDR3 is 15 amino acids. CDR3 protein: CASSPQPGFTDTQYF. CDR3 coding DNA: TGTGCCAGCAGCCCCCAACCAGGGTTCACAGATACGCAGTATTTT.

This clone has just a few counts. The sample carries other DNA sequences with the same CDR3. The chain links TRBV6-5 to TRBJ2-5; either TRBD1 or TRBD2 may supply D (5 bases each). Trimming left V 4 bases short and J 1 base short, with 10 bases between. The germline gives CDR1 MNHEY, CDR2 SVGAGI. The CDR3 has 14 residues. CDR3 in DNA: TGTGCCAGCAGTTGGGGACGGCTCCAAGAGACCCAGTACTTC. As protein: CASSWGRLQETQYF.

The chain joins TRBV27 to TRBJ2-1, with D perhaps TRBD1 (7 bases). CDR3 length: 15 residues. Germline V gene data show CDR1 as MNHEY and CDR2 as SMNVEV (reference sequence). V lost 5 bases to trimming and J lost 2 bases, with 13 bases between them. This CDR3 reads CASSLLRGAYNEQFF. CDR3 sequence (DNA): TGTGCCAGCAGTCTCCTCAGGGGGGCCTACAATGAGCAGTTCTTC.

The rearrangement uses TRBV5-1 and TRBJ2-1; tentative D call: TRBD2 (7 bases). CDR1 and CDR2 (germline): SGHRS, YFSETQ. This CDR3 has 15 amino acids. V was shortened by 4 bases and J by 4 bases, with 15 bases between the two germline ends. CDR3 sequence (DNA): TGCGCCAGCAGCCCGGGGGGCGGGGTATACAATGAGCAGTTCTTC. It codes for CASSPGGGVYNEQFF.

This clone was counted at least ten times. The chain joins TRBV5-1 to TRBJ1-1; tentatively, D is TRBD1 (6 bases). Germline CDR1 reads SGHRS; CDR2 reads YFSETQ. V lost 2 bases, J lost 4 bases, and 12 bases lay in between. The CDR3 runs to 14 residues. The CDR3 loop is CASSFQGLGTEAFF. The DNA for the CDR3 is TGCGCCAGCAGCTTCCAGGGGTTAGGCACTGAAGCTTTCTTT.

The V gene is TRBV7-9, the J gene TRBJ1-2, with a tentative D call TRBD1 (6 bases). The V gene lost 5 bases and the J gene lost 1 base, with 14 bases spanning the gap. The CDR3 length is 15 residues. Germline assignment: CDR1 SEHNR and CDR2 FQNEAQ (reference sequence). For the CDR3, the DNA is TGTGCCAGCAGCCAAAGGACAGCGTTTAACTATGGCTACACCTTC. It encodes CASSQRTAFNYGYTF.

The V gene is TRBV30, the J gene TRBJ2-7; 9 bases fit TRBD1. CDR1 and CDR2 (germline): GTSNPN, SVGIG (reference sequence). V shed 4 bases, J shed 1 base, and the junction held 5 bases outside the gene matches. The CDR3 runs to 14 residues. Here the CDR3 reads CAWMGGTGSYEQYF. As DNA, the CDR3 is TGTGCCTGGATGGGCGGGACAGGGTCCTACGAGCAGTACTTC.

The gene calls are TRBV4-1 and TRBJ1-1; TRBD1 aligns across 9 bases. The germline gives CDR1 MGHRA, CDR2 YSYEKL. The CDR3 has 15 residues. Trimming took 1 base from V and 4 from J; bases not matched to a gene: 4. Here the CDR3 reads CASSQVGQGFTEAFF. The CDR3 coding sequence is TGCGCCAGCAGCCAAGTGGGACAGGGTTTCACTGAAGCTTTCTTT.

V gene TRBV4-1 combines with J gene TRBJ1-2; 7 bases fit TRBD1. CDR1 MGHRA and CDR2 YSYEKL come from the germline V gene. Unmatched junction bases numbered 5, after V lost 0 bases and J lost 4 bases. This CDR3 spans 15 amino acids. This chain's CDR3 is CASSQDGTEVYGYTF. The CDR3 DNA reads TGCGCCAGCAGCCAAGATGGGACAGAAGTCTATGGCTACACCTTC.

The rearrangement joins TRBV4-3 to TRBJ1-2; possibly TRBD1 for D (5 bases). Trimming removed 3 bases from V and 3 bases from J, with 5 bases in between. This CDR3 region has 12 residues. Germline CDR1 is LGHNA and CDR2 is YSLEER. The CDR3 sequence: CASSQGDYGYTF. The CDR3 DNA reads TGCGCCAGCAGCCAGGGGGACTATGGCTACACCTTC.

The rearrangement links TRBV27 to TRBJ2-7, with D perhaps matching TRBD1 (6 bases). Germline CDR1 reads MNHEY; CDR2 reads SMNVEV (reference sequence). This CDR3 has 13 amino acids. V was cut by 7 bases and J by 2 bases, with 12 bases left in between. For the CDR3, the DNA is TGTGCCAGCAAGCACAGGGACACCTACGAGCAGTACTTC. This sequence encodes CASKHRDTYEQYF.

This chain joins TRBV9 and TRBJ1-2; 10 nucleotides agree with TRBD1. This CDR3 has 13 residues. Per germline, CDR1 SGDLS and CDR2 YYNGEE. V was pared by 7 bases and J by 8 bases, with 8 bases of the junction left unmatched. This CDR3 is CASGEDRGQGYTF. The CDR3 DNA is TGTGCCAGCGGGGAAGACAGGGGGCAAGGCTACACCTTC.

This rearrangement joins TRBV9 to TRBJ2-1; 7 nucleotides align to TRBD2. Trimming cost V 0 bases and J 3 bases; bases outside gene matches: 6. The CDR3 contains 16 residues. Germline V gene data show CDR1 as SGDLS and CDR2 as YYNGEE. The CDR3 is CASSVVTSPLYNEQFF. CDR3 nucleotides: TGTGCCAGCAGCGTAGTGACTAGCCCGCTCTACAATGAGCAGTTCTTC.

The CDR3 DNA reads as TGTGCCAGCAACCTGGGGGGGAGCACAGATACGCAGTATTTT. It codes for CASNLGGSTDTQYF. The chain joins TRBV2 to TRBJ2-3; TRBD2 agrees at 7 bases. This CDR3 contains 14 residues. Trimming cost V 7 bases and J 0 bases; bases outside gene matches: 4. Germline CDR1 reads SNHLY; CDR2 reads FYNNEI.

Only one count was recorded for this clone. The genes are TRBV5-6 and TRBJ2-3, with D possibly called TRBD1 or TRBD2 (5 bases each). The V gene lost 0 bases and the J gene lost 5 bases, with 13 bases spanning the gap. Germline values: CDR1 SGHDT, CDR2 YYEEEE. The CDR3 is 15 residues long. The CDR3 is CASSLGGTWIDTQYF. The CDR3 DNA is TGTGCCAGCAGCTTGGGGGGGACGTGGATAGATACGCAGTATTTT.

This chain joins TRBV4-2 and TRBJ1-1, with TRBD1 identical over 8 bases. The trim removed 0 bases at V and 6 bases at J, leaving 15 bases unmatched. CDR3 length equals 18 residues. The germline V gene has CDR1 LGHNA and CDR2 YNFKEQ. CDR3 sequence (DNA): TGTGCCAGCAGCCAAGATTCAATTTGGGGGGACAGGAAACCTGAAGCTTTCTTT. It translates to CASSQDSIWGDRKPEAFF.